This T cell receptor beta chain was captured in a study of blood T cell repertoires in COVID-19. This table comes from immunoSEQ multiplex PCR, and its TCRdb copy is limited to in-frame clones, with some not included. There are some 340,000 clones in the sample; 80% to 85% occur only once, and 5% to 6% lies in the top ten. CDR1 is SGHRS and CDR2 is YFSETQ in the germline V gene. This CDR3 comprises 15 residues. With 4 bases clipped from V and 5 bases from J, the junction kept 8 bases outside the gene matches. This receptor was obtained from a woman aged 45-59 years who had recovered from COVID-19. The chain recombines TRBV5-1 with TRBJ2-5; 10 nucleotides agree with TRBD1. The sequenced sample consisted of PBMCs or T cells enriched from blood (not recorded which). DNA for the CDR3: TGCGCCAGCAGCCCCCTGGAGGGACAGGGGGAGACCCAGTACTTC. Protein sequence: CASSPLEGQGETQYF. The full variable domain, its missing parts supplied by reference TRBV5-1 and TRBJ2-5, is KAGVTQTPRYLIKTRGQQVTLSCSPISGHRSVSWYQQTPGQGLQFLFEYFSETQRNKGNFPGRFSGRQFSNSRSEMNVSTLELGDSALYLCASSPLEGQGETQYFGPGTRLLVL.